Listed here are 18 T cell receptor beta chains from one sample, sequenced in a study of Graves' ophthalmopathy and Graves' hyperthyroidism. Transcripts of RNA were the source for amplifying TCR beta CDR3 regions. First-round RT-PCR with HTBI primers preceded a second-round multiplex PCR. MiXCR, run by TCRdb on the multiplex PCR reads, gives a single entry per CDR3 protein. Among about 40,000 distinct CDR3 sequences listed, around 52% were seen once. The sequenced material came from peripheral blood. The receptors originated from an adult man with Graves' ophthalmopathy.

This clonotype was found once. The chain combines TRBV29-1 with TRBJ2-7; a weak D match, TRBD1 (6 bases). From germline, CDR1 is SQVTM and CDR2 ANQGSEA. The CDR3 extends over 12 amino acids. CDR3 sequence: CVEKDSSYEQYF. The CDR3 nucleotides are TGCGTTGAAAAGGACAGCTCCTACGAGCAGTACTTC.

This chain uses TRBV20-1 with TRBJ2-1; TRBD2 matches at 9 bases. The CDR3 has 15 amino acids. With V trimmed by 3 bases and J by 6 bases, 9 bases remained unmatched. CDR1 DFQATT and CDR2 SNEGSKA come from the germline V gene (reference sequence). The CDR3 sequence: CSASAGGALTNEQFF. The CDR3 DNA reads TGCAGTGCTAGTGCGGGGGGGGCCTTGACCAATGAGCAGTTCTTC.

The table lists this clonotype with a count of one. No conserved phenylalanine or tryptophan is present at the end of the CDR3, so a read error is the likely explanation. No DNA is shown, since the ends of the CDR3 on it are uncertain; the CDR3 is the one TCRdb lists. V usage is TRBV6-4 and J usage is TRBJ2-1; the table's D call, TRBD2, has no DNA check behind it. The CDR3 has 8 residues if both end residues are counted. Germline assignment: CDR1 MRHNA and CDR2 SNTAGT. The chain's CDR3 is CASSDTSG.

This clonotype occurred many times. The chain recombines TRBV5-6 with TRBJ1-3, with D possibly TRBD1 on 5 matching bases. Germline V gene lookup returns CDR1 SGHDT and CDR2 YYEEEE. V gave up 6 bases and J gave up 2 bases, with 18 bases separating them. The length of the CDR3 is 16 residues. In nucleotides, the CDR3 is TGTGCCAGCACCTGGGACTGGGGCAGGGCTGGAAACACCATATATTTT. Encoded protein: CASTWDWGRAGNTIYF.

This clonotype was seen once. The chain's CDR3 is CSASFGAGGNLEVQPQHF. The CDR3, as DNA: TGCAGTGCTAGTTTCGGGGCAGGGGGAAATCTGGAAGTTCAGCCCCAGCATTTT. The rearrangement links TRBV20-1 to TRBJ1-5, with 7 positions matching TRBD1. The germline V gene has CDR1 DFQATT and CDR2 SNEGSKA (reference sequence). There are 18 residues in the CDR3. The V and J ends lost 3 bases and 6 bases, in that order; junction bases with no gene match: 20.

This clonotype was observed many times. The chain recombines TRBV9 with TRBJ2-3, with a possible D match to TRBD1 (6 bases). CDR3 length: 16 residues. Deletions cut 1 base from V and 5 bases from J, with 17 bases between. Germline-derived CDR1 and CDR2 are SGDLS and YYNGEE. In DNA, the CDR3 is TGTGCCAGCAGCGTAAGGGGGAGTGGGAACAGAGATACGCAGTATTTT. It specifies CASSVRGSGNRDTQYF.

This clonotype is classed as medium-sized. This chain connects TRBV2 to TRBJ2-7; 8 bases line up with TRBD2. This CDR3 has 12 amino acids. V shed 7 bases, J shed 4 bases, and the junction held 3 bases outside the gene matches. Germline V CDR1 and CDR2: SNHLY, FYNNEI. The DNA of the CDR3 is TGTGCCAGCAACGGGGGGGGTTACGAGCAGTACGTC. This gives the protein CASNGGGYEQYV.

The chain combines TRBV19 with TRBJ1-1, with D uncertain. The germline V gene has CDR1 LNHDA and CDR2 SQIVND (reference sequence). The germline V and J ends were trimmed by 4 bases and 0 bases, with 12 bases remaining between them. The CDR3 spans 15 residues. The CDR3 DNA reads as TGTGCCAGTAGTAAAGCAGACGCCATGAACACTGAAGCTTTCTTT. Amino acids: CASSKADAMNTEAFF.

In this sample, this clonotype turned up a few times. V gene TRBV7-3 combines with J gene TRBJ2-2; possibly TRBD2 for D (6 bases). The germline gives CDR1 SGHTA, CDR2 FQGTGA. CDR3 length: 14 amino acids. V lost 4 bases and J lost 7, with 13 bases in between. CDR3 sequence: CASSSRGAGGELFF. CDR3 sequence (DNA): TGTGCCAGCAGCTCCCGGGGAGCGGGCGGGGAGCTGTTTTTT.

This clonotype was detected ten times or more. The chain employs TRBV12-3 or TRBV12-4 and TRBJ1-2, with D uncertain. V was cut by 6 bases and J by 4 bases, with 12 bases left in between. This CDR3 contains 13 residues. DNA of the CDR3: TGTGCCAGCAGACAAGGCACCACCTATGGCTACACCTTC. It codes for CASRQGTTYGYTF.

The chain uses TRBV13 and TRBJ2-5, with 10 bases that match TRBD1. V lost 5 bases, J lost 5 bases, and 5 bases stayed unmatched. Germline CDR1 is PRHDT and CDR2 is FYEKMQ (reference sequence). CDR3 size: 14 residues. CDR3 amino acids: CASSTGQGLETQYF. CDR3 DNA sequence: TGTGCCAGCAGCACGGGACAGGGGTTGGAGACCCAGTACTTC.

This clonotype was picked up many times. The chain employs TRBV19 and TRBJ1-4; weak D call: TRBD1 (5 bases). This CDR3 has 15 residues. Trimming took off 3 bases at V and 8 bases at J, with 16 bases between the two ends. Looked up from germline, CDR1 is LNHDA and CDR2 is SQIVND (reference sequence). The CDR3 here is CASSMGGAPREKLFF. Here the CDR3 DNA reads TGTGCCAGTAGTATGGGCGGGGCCCCTAGGGAAAAACTGTTTTTT.

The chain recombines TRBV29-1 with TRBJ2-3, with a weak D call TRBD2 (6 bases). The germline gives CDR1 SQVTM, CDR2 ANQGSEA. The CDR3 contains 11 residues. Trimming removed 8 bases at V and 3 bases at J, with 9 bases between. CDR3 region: CSPGGTDTQYF. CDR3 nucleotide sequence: TGCAGCCCCGGGGGAACAGATACGCAGTATTTT.

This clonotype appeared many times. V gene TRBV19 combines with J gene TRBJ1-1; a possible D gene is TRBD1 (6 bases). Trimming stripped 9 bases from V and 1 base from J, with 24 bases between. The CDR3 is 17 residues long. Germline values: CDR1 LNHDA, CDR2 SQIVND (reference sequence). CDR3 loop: CASNKVGGLGRNTEAFF. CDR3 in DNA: TGTGCCAGCAACAAGGTGGGGGGCCTGGGACGGAACACTGAAGCTTTCTTT.

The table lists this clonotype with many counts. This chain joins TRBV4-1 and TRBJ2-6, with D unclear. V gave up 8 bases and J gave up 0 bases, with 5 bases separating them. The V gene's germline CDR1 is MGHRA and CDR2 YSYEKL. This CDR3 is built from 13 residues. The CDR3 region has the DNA TGCGCCAGCCGGGTCTCTGGGGCCAACGTCCTGACTTTC. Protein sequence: CASRVSGANVLTF.

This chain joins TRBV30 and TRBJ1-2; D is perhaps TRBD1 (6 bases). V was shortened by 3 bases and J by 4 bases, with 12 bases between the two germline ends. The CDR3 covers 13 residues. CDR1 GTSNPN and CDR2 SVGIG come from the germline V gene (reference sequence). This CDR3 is CAWRQGMGYGYTF. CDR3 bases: TGTGCCTGGAGACAGGGTATGGGCTATGGCTACACCTTC. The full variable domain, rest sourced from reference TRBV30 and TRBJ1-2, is SQTIHQWPATLVQPVGSPLSLECTVEGTSNPNLYWYRQAAGRGLQLLFYSVGIGQISSEVPQNLSASRPQDRQFILSSKKLLLSDSGFYLCAWRQGMGYGYTFGSGTRLTVV.

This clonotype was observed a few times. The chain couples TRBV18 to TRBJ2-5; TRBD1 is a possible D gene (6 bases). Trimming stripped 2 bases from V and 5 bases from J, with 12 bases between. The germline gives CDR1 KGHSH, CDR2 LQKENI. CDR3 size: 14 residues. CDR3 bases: TGTGCCAGCTCACCAACAGGGTTGGTGGAGACCCAGTACTTC. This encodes CASSPTGLVETQYF.

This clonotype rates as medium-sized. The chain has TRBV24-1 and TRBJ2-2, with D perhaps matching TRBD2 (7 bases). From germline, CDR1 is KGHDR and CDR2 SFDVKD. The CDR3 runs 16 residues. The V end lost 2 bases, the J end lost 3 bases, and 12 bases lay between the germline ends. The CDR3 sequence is CATSDSAGADTGELFF. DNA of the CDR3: TGTGCCACCAGTGATTCCGCGGGGGCGGACACCGGGGAGCTGTTTTTT.